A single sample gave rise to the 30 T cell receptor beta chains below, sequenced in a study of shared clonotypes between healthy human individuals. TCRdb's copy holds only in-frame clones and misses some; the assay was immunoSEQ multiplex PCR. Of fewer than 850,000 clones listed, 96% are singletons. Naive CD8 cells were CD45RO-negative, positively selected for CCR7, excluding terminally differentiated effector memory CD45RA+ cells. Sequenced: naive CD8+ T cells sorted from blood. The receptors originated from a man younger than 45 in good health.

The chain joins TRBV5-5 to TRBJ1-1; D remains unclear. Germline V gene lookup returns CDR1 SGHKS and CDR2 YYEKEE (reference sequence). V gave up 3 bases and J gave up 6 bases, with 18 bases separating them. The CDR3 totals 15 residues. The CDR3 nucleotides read TGTGCCAGCAGCTCTATAACGGGTGGATTCGCTGAAGCTTTCTTT. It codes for CASSSITGGFAEAFF.

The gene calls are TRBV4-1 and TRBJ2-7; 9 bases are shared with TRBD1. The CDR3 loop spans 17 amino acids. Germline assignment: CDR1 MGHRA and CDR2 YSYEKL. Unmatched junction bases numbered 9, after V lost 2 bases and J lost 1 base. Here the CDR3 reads CASSQIQGAQSSYEQYF. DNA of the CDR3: TGCGCCAGCAGCCAAATACAGGGGGCGCAGAGTTCCTACGAGCAGTACTTC.

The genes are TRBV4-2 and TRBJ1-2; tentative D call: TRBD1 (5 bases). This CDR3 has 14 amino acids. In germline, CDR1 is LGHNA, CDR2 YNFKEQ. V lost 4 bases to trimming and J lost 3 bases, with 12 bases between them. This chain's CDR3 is CASSLPGLDYGYTF. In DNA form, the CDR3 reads TGTGCCAGCAGCCTTCCGGGACTAGACTATGGCTACACCTTC.

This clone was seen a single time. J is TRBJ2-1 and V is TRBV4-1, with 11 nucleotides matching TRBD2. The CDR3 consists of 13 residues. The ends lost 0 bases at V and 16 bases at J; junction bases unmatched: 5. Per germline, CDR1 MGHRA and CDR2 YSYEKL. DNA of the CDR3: TGCGCCAGCAGCCAAGATAGCGGGAGGGCCGACTTCTTC. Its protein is CASSQDSGRADFF.

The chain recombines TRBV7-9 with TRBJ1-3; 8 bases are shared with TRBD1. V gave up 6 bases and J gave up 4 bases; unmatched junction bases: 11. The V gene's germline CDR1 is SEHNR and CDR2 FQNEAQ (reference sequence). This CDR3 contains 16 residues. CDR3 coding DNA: TGTGCCAGCAGTCCTACGGACAGGGTCTCCGGAAACACCATATATTTT. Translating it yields CASSPTDRVSGNTIYF.

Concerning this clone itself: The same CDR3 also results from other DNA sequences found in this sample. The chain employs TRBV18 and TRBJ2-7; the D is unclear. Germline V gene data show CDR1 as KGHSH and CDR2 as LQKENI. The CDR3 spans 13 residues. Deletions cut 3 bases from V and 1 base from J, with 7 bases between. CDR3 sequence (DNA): TGTGCCAGCTCACCCGCAGGTTCCTACGAGCAGTACTTC. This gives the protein CASSPAGSYEQYF.

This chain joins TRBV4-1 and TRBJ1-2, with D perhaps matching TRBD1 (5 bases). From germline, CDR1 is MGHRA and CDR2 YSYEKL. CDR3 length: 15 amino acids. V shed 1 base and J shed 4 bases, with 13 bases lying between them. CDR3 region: CASSQGGQGFYGYTF. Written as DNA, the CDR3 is TGCGCCAGCAGCCAAGGAGGGCAGGGCTTCTATGGCTACACCTTC.

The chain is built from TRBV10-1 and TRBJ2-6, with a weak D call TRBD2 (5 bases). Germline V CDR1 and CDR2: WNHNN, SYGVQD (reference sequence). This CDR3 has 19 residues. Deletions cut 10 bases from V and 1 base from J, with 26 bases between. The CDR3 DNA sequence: TGCGCCACCCGAACCGACCGGGGAGCCGTGCCGTCTGGGGCCAACGTCCTGACTTTC. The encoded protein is CATRTDRGAVPSGANVLTF.

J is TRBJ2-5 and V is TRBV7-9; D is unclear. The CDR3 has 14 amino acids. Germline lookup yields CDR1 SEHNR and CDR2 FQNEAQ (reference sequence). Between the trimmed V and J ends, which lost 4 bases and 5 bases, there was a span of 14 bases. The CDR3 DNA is TGTGCCAGCAGCTCTGCCCTGACATATGAGACCCAGTACTTC. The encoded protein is CASSSALTYETQYF.

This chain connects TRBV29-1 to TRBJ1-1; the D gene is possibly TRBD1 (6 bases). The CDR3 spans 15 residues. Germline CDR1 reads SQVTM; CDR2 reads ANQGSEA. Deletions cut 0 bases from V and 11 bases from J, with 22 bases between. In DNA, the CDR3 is TGCAGCGTTGAAGATCCCCACAGGGCGGCCTCAGGGGCTTTCTTT. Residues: CSVEDPHRAASGAFF.

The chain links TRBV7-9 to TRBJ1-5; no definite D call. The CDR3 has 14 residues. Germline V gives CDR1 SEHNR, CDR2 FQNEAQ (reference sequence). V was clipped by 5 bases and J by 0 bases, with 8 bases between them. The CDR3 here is CASSPSSSNQPQHF. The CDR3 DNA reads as TGTGCCAGCAGCCCATCGAGTAGCAATCAGCCCCAGCATTTT.

The CDR3 protein is CASSSLEAFAEAFF. The CDR3 bases are TGTGCCAGCAGTTCCTTGGAGGCGTTCGCTGAAGCTTTCTTT. This sequence joins TRBV28 and TRBJ1-1; no definite D call. This CDR3 is 14 amino acids long. The germline V gene has CDR1 MDHEN and CDR2 SYDVKM. V shed 4 bases and J shed 6 bases, with 15 bases lying between them.

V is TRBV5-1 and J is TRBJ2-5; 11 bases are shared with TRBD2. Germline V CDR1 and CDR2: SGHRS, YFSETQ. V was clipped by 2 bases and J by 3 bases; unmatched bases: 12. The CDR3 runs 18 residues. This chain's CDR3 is CASSFPPGTSGRKETQYF. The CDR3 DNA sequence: TGCGCCAGCAGCTTCCCACCTGGGACTAGCGGCCGTAAAGAGACCCAGTACTTC.

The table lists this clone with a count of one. Here the CDR3 reads CASSQILLAGETQYF. DNA for the CDR3: TGCGCCAGCAGCCAAATATTACTAGCGGGAGAGACCCAGTACTTC. The V call is TRBV4-1, the J call TRBJ2-5, with 9 bases identical to TRBD2. After removal of 2 bases from V and 4 bases from J, the junction contained 5 bases not matched to a gene. There are 15 residues in the CDR3. Germline V CDR1 and CDR2: MGHRA, YSYEKL.

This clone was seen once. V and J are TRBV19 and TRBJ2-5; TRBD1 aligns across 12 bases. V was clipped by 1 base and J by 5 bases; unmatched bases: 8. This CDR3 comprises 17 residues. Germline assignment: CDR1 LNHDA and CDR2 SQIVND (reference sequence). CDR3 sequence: CASSIVFGDRGPETQYF. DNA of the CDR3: TGTGCCAGTAGTATAGTTTTCGGGGACAGGGGGCCGGAGACCCAGTACTTC.

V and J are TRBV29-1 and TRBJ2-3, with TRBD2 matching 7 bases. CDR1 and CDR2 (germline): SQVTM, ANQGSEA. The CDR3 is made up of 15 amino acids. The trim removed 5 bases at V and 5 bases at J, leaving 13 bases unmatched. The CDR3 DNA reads TGCAGCGTTCTAGCGGTCTCACCCCGGGTAGATACGCAGTATTTT. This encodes CSVLAVSPRVDTQYF.

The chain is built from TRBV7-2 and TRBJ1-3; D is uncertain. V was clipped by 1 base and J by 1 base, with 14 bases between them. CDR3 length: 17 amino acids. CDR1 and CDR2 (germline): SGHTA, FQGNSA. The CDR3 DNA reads TGTGCCAGCAGCTTAGATTTTAACAGAAATTCTGGAAACACCATATATTTT. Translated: CASSLDFNRNSGNTIYF. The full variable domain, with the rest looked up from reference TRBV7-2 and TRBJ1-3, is GAGVSQSPSNKVTEKGKDVELRCDPISGHTALYWYRQSLGQGLEFLIYFQGNSAPDKSGLPSDRFSAERTGGSVSTLTIQRTQQEDSAVYLCASSLDFNRNSGNTIYFGEGSWLTVV.

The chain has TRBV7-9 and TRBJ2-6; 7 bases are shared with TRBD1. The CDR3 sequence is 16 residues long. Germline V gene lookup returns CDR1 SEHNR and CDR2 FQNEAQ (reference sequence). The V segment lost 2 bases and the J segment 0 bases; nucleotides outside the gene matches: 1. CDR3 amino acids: CASSLPGGSGANVLTF. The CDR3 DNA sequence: TGTGCCAGCAGCTTACCAGGGGGCTCTGGGGCCAACGTCCTGACTTTC.

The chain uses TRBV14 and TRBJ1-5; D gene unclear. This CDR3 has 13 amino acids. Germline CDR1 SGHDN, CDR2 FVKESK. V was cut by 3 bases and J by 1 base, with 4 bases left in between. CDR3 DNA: TGTGCCAGCAGCCACGACAGCAATCAGCCCCAGCATTTT. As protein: CASSHDSNQPQHF.

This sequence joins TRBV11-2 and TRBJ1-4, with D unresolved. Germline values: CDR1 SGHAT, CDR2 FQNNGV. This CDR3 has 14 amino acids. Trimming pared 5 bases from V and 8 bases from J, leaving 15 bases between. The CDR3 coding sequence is TGTGCCAGCAGCGCGCTACAGCTGGGCGAAAAACTGTTTTTT. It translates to CASSALQLGEKLFF.

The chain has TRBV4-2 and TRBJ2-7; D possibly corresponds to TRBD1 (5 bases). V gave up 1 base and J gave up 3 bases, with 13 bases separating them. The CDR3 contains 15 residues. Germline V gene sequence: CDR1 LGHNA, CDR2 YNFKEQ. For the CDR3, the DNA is TGTGCCAGCAGCCAAGGACAGTCGGTCATCTACGAGCAGTACTTC. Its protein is CASSQGQSVIYEQYF.

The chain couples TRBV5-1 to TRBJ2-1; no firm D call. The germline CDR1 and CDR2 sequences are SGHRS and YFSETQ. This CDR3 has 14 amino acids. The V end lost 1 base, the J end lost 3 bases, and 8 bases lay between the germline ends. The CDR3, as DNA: TGCGCCAGCAGCTTGACGGAAAACTACAATGAGCAGTTCTTC. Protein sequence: CASSLTENYNEQFF.

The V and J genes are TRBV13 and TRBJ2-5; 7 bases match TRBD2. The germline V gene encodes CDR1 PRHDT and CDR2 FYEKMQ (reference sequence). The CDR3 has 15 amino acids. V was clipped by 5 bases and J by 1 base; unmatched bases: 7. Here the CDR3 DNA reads TGTGCCAGCAGCCCCCCCGGGAGGTCCCAAGAGACCCAGTACTTC. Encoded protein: CASSPPGRSQETQYF.

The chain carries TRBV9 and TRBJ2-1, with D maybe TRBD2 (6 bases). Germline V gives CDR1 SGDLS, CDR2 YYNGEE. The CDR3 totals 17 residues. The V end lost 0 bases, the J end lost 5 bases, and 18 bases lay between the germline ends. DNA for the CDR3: TGTGCCAGCAGCGTAGTGGGACTCCCAGACGCCCACAATGAGCAGTTCTTC. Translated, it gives CASSVVGLPDAHNEQFF.

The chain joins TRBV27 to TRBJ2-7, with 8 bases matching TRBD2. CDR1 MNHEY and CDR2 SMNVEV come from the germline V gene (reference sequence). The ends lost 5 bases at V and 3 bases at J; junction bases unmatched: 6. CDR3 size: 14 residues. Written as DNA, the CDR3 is TGTGCCAGCAGTGTACTAGCGGTAAACTACGAGCAGTACTTC. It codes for CASSVLAVNYEQYF.

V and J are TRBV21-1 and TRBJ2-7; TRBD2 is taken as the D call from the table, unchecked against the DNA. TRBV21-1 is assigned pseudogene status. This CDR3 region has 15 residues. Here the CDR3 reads CASSKARERGYEQYF. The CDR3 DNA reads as TGTGCCAGCAGCAAAGCCCGGGAGAGGGGCTACGAGCAGTACTTC.

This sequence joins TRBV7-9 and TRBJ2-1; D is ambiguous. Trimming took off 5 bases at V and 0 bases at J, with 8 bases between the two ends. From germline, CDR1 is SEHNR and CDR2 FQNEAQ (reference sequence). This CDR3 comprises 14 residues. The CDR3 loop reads CASSLIPSYNEQFF. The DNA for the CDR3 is TGTGCCAGCAGCCTCATCCCCTCCTACAATGAGCAGTTCTTC.

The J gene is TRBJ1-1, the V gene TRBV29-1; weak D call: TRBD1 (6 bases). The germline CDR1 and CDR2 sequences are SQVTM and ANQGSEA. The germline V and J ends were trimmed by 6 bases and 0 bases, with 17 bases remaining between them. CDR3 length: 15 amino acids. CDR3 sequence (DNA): TGCAGCGTCGAGGCCCAGGGGCAGGTGAACACTGAAGCTTTCTTT. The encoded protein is CSVEAQGQVNTEAFF.

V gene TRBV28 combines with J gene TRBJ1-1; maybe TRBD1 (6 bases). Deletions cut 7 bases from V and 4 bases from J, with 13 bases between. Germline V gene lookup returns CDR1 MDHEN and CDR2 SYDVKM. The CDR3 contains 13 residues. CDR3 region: CASTSIRGTEAFF. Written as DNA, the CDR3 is TGTGCCAGCACCTCGATCAGGGGCACTGAAGCTTTCTTT.

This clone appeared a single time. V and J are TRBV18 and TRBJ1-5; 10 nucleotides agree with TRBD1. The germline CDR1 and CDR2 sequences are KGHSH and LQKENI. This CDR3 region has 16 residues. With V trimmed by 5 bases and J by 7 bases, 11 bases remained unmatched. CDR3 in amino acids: CASSVLPDRGSQPQHF. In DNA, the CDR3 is TGTGCCAGCTCAGTGCTCCCGGACAGGGGGAGCCAGCCCCAGCATTTT.